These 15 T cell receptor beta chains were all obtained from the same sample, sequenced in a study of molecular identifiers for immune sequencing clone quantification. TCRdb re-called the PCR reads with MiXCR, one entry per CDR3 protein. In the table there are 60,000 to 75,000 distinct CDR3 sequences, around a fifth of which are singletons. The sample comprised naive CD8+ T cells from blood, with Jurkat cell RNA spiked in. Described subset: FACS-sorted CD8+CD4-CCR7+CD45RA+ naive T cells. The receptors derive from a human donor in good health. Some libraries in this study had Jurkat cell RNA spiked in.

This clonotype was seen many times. CDR3 amino acids: CSARPPHSGREGWTQYF. Here the CDR3 DNA reads TGCAGTGCTAGGCCCCCCCATAGCGGGAGGGAGGGTTGGACCCAGTACTTC. The chain links TRBV20-1 to TRBJ2-5; TRBD2 matches 11 bases. From germline, CDR1 is DFQATT and CDR2 SNEGSKA (reference sequence). CDR3 size: 17 residues. Trimming cost V 3 bases and J 7 bases; bases outside gene matches: 16.

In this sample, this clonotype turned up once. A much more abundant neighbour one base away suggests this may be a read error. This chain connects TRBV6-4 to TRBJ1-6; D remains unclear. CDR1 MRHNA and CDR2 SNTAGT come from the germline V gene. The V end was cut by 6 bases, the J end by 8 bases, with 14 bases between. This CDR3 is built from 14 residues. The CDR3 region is CASSTRGVDSPLHF. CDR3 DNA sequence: TGTGCCAGCAGCACCCGGGGTGTGGATTCACCCCTCCACTTT.

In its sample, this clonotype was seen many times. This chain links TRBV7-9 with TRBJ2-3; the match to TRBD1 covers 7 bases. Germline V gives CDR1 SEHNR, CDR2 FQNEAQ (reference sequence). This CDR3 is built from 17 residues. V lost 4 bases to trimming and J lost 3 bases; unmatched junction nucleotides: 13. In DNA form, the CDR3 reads TGTGCCAGCAGCTCCCAGGGGGTCACCGGTGGTACAGATACGCAGTATTTT. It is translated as CASSSQGVTGGTDTQYF.

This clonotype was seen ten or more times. The CDR3: CSARDSGFRNTIYF. The CDR3 coding sequence is TGCAGTGCTAGAGATTCAGGGTTTCGAAACACCATATATTTT. The chain joins TRBV20-1 to TRBJ1-3, with a weak D call TRBD1 (5 bases). The V and J ends lost 0 bases and 5 bases respectively, with 11 bases between them. Germline CDR1 and CDR2: DFQATT and SNEGSKA (reference sequence). The CDR3 is made up of 14 amino acids.

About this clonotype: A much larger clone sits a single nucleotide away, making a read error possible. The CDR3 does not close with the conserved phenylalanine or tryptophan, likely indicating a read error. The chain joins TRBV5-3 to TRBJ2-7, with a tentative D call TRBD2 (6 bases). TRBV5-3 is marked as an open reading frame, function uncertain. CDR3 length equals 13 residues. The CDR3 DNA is TGTGCCAGCAGCTTGGTTGGAGGGAGCGAGCAGTACCTC. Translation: CASSLVGGSEQYL.

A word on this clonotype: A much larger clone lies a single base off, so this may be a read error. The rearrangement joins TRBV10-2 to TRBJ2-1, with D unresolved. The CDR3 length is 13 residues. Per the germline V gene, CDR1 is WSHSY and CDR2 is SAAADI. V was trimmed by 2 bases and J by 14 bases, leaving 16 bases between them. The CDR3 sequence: CASSEPADRVEFF. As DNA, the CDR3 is TGCGCCAGCAGTGAGCCTGCGGACCGGGTCGAGTTCTTC.

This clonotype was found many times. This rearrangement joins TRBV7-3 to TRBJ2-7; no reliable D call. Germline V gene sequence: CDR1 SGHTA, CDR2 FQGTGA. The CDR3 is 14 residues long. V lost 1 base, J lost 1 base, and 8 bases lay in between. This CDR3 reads CASSLIHGSYEQYF. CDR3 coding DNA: TGTGCCAGCAGCTTAATTCACGGTTCCTACGAGCAGTACTTC.

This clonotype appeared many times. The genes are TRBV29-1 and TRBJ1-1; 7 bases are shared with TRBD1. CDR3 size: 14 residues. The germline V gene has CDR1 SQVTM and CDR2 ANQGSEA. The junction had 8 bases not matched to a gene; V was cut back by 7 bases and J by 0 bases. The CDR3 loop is CSAHRDSLNTEAFF. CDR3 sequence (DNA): TGCAGCGCACACCGGGACAGTTTGAACACTGAAGCTTTCTTT. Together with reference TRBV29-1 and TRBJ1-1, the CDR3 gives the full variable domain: SAVISQKPSRDICQRGTSLTIQCQVDSQVTMMFWYRQQPGQSLTLIATANQGSEATYESGFVIDKFPISRPNLTFSTLTVSNMSPEDSSIYLCSAHRDSLNTEAFFGQGTRLTVV.

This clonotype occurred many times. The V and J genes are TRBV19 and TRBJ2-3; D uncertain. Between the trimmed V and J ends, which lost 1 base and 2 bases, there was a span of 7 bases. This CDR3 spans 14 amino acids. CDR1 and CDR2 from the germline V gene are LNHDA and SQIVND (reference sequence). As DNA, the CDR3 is TGTGCCAGTAGTATAGCGCTTGACACAGATACGCAGTATTTT. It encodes CASSIALDTDTQYF.

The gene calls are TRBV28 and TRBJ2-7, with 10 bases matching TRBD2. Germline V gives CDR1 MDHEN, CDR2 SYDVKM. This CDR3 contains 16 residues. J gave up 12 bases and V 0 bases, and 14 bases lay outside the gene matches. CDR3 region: CASSLWLAGAALGRYF. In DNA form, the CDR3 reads TGTGCCAGCAGTTTATGGCTAGCGGGAGCGGCGTTAGGGCGGTACTTC.

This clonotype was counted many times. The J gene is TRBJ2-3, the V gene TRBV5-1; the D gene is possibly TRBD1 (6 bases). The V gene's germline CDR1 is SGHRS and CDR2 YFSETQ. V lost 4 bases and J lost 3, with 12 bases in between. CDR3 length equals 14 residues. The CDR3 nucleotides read TGCGCCAGCAGCAGCGCTCAGGGGACAGATACGCAGTATTTT. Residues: CASSSAQGTDTQYF. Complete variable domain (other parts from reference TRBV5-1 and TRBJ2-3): KAGVTQTPRYLIKTRGQQVTLSCSPISGHRSVSWYQQTPGQGLQFLFEYFSETQRNKGNFPGRFSGRQFSNSRSEMNVSTLELGDSALYLCASSSAQGTDTQYFGPGTRLTVL.

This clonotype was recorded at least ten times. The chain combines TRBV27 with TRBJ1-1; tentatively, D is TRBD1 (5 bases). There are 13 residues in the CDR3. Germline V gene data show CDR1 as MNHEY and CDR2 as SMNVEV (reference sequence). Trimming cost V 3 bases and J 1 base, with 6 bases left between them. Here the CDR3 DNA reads TGTGCCAGCAGTTTCACAGGGAACACTGAAGCTTTCTTT. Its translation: CASSFTGNTEAFF.

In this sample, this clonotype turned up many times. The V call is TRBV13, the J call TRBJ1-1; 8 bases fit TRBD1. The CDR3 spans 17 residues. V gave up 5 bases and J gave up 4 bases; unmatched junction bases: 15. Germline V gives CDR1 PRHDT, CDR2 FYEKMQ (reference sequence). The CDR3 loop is CASSGTYAQGAGTEAFF. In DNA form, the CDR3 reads TGTGCCAGCAGCGGAACCTACGCTCAGGGGGCAGGCACTGAAGCTTTCTTT.

The CDR3 bases are TGCGCCAGCAGCTTGGGGTTCAGCTCCTACGAGCAGTACTTC. The encoded protein is CASSLGFSSYEQYF. This chain joins TRBV5-1 and TRBJ2-7; D remains unclear. Germline V gene sequence: CDR1 SGHRS, CDR2 YFSETQ. The length of the CDR3 is 14 residues. Trimming pared 0 bases from V and 0 bases from J, leaving 7 bases between. The full variable domain, with the rest looked up from reference TRBV5-1 and TRBJ2-7, is KAGVTQTPRYLIKTRGQQVTLSCSPISGHRSVSWYQQTPGQGLQFLFEYFSETQRNKGNFPGRFSGRQFSNSRSEMNVSTLELGDSALYLCASSLGFSSYEQYFGPGTRLTVT.

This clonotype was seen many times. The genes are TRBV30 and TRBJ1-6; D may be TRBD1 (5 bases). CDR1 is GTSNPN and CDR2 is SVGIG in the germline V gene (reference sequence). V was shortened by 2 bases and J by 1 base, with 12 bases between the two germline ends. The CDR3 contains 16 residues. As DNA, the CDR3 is TGTGCCTGGAGTCGGGCAGGGTGGTCCTATAATTCACCCCTCCACTTT. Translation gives CAWSRAGWSYNSPLHF.